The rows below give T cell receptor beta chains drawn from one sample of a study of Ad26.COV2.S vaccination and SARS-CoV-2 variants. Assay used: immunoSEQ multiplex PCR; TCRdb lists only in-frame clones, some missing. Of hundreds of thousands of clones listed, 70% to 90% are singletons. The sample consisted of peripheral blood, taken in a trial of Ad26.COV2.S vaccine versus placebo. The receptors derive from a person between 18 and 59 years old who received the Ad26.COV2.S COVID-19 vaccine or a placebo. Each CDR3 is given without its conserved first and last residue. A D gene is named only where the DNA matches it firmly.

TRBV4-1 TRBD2 ASSQPRLAGGPRGGELF
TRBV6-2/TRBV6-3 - ASSYLSPTETQY
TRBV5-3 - ARSLAKQGDQPQH
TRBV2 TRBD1 ARDRGENTGELF
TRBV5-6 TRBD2 ASSLAMFERDNTGELF
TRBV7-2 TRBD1 ASSPTGGQEKLF
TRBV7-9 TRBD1 ASSLTTGGQGTEAF
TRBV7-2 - ASSLSSSSYNEQF
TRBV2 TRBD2 ASSISGRASYEQY
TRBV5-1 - ASSLGRGNTGELF
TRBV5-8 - ASSPRGRGETEAF
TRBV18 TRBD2 ASSPSGTSGTDTQY
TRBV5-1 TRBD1 ASSATSQTGSEAF
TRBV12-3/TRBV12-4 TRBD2 ASRGGTDTQY
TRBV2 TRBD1 ASSEPTTGIYEQY
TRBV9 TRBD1 ASSAGQGTYGYT
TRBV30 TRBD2 AWSGGYQETQY
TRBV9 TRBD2 ASSVAASGTYEQY
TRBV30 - AWSVNLQADTQY
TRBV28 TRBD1 ASSIQGQVYGYT
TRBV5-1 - ASSLGPTSGANVLT
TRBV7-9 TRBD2 ASSLNQGLAQY
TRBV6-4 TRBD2 ASSDSTSGGTDTQY
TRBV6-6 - ASSYSGGGYEQY
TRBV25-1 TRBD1 ASRRDRGYEAF
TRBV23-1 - ASSQWDTDHSYNEQF
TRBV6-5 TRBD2 ASNRLAGSTDTQY
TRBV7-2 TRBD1 ASARTGSNQPQH
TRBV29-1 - SVGTTGQAF
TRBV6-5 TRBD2 ASSYPPSGAKETQY
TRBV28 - ASRERTDYSNQPQH
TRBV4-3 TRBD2 ASSQGPSGGARDTQY
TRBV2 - ASSVDQPQH
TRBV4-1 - ASSQEGWSGYT
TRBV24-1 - ATSAPARGTDTQY
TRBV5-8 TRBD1 ASSSRTGMVWDYGYT
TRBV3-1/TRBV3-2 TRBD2 ASSQLAGVGTGELF
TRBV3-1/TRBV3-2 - ASSRGMGGLQNEQF
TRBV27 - ASSFPGAYNEQF
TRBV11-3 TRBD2 ASSEGLEGTDTQY
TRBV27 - ASTYAGRLNYGYT
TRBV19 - ASSIGGAGSYEQY
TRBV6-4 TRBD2 ASSRGLAGWTGELF
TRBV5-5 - ASSLVIRTDYEQY
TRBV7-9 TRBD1 ASSSGQGTYEQY
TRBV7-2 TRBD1 ASSSWDRPIGDEQY
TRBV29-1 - SVTRTNYGYT
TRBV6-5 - ASRSFYEQY